The entry that follows covers one T cell receptor beta chain sequence. The sample comes from a study of blood T cell repertoires in COVID-19. Study in general: Both acute and convalescent COVID-19 samples were obtained from the United States, Italy and Spain. T cells, B-cell-depleted T cells, or PBMCs supplied cDNA or gDNA.

Germline V gene data show CDR1 as MNHEY and CDR2 as SMNVEV (reference sequence). V trimming: 4 bases; J trimming: 4 bases; junction bases outside the gene matches: 8. The CDR3 is 16 amino acids. As handled by the study authors: Reference gene primers were amplified, and this amplification served to estimate nucleated cell counts. The method was immunoSEQ multiplex PCR; TCRdb's version includes in-frame clones alone and lacks a portion of them. That table gives V, J and clone size, and the DNA gave D and trimming. Altogether approximately 230,000 clones are present, approximately 79% being singletons, with the ten largest covering around 3.6%.

Material: peripheral blood. The chain carries TRBV27 and TRBJ2-1; 9 bases fit TRBD2. This TCR was sampled from a woman between 40 and 50 years old with active or convalescent COVID-19. The CDR3: CASSYSAGGRYNEQFF. The DNA for the CDR3 is TGTGCCAGCAGTTACAGCGCGGGGGGGCGGTACAATGAGCAGTTCTTC.